This TCR beta chain derives from a study of blood T cell repertoires in COVID-19. Study-wide background: Collection of acute and convalescent COVID-19 samples took place in the United States, Italy and Spain. T cells, B-cell-depleted T cells, or PBMCs provided the cDNA or gDNA that served as material.

As processed by the authors: Amplification of reference gene primers provided the estimated nucleated cell counts. Sequencing used immunoSEQ multiplex PCR; TCRdb keeps in-frame clones, though not all of them. For V, J and clone size, that table is used; D and trimming come from the DNA. The data show around 46,000 clones, about 87% seen once. Patients from Seattle were sampled longitudinally, starting during active infection. Germline CDR1 and CDR2: MNHEY and SVGAGI. The CDR3 runs 15 residues. Losses at the gene ends were 7 bases for V and 2 bases for J; bases not matched to a gene: 9. This TCR was sampled from a woman aged 80 or older with COVID-19, enrolled during active disease. This chain links TRBV6-5 with TRBJ2-7; TRBD1 matches at 9 bases. Sequenced: peripheral blood. DNA of the CDR3: TGTGCCAGCAAGACACAGGGGGCTAAAACCTACGAGCAGTACTTC. It specifies CASKTQGAKTYEQYF.